This passage covers 19 T cell receptor beta chains from one sample sequenced in a study of neurological immune-mediated disorders. MiXCR, run by TCRdb on the 5' RACE reads, gives a single entry per CDR3 protein. The table shows fewer than 60,000 distinct CDR3 sequences, with over 9% occurring only once. Source material: PBMCs. These receptors originate from a man between 70 and 80 years old with HTLV-1-associated myelopathy (HAM/TSP).

This clonotype was seen many times. The V and J genes are TRBV19 and TRBJ2-7, with D tentatively TRBD1 or TRBD2 (5 bases each). CDR1 is LNHDA, CDR2 SQIVND, per germline (reference sequence). This CDR3 has 13 residues. V gave up 3 bases and J gave up 6 bases, with 12 bases separating them. The CDR3 nucleotides read TGTGCCAGTAGTATGATTTTGAGGGGCGAGCAGTACTTC. Translation: CASSMILRGEQYF.

In this sample, this clonotype turned up many times. This sequence joins TRBV12-3 or TRBV12-4 and TRBJ1-1; D uncertain. V lost 6 bases and J lost 6, with 11 bases in between. The CDR3 runs to 12 residues. The CDR3 region has the DNA TGTGCCAGCAGACTCGCCCGGGCTGAAGCTTTCTTT. Translation: CASRLARAEAFF.

This clonotype is labeled medium-sized. The V call is TRBV7-9, the J call TRBJ2-1, with D perhaps assigned TRBD1 or TRBD2 (5 bases each). Germline V CDR1 and CDR2: SEHNR, FQNEAQ (reference sequence). Trimming took off 8 bases at V and 13 bases at J, with 9 bases between the two ends. The CDR3 consists of 9 residues. The CDR3 sequence: CASGTFQFF. The CDR3 nucleotides are TGTGCCAGCGGGACGTTTCAGTTCTTC.

The sample holds many counts of this clonotype. This chain uses TRBV6-2 or TRBV6-3 with TRBJ2-2; a weak D match, TRBD2 (6 bases). The germline CDR1 and CDR2 sequences are MNHEY and SVGEGT. Trimming took off 2 bases at V and 3 bases at J, with 10 bases between the two ends. This CDR3 is 15 amino acids long. CDR3 residues: CASSYGGYDTGELFF. In DNA form, the CDR3 reads TGTGCCAGCAGTTACGGGGGGTACGACACCGGGGAGCTGTTTTTT.

This clonotype was counted between two and nine times. The V and J genes are TRBV7-8 and TRBJ2-1; TRBD2 might be the D (5 bases). The CDR3 length is 13 residues. V was pared by 5 bases and J by 5 bases, with 10 bases between. Germline loops: CDR1 SGHVS, CDR2 FQNEAQ. DNA for the CDR3: TGTGCCAGCAGCCTTGGGCGGGACAATGAGCAGTTCTTC. This gives the protein CASSLGRDNEQFF.

This clonotype has a count of ten or more. This chain links TRBV7-9 with TRBJ2-5; D may correspond to TRBD1 or TRBD2 (5 bases each). The V gene's germline CDR1 is SEHNR and CDR2 FQNEAQ (reference sequence). The CDR3 covers 16 residues. Trimming took off 5 bases at V and 2 bases at J, with 18 bases between the two ends. The CDR3 loop is CASSPVGGHPQETQYF. The CDR3 region has the DNA TGTGCCAGCAGCCCTGTAGGAGGACACCCTCAAGAGACCCAGTACTTC.

In its sample, this clonotype was seen many times. At one boundary the junction diverges from the germline segment, which might be a read error. The gene calls are TRBV5-1 and TRBJ2-5; no clear D. Germline lookup yields CDR1 SGHRS and CDR2 YFSETQ. This CDR3 spans 11 amino acids. The CDR3 DNA sequence: TGTGCCAGCAGCTCTCAGGAGACCCAGTACTTC. Translated: CASSSQETQYF.

Ten or more counts support this clonotype. The V gene is TRBV7-2, the J gene TRBJ2-5; TRBD2 is a possible D gene (5 bases). Germline CDR1 SGHTA, CDR2 FQGNSA. This CDR3 comprises 14 residues. Trimming removed 2 bases from V and 6 bases from J, with 13 bases in between. The CDR3 DNA is TGTGCCAGCAGCTTATCTCCTAGCTCGAAGACCCAGTACTTC. Translated, it gives CASSLSPSSKTQYF.

This clonotype was picked up many times. A junction end diverges from the germline sequence, so it may reflect a read error. The chain joins TRBV9 to TRBJ2-1; D may correspond to TRBD1 or TRBD2 (5 bases each). Germline CDR1 is SGDLS and CDR2 is YYNGEE. This CDR3 is built from 12 residues. The chain's CDR3 is CASSGGQGPSIF. CDR3 sequence (DNA): TGTGCCAGCAGCGGAGGGCAGGGACCGTCGATCTTC.

Turning to this clonotype: Germline is not matched at one junction end, which may reflect a read error. This chain connects TRBV7-8 to TRBJ2-7; D ambiguous. Germline values: CDR1 SGHVS, CDR2 FQNEAQ. The CDR3 loop spans 12 amino acids. CDR3 nucleotide sequence: TGTGCCAGCAGAACGCAACTTAGCCTGCCGAACTTC. This gives the protein CASRTQLSLPNF.

This clonotype was seen a handful of times. DNA of the CDR3: TGCGCCAGCAGAAACCCGGGACAGGGGGCGCCGGGGGGCTACACCTTC. Its protein product is CASRNPGQGAPGGYTF. The chain recombines TRBV10-1 with TRBJ1-2, with 12 bases aligning to TRBD1. The CDR3 has 16 residues. Germline V gene data show CDR1 as WNHNN and CDR2 as SYGVQD (reference sequence). Unmatched junction bases numbered 13, after V lost 6 bases and J lost 8 bases.

By share of the sample, this clonotype is medium-sized. The rearrangement links TRBV4-1 to TRBJ1-3, with 8 positions matching TRBD1. Trimming removed 3 bases from V and 3 bases from J; junction bases left unmatched: 4. Germline values: CDR1 MGHRA, CDR2 YSYEKL. The CDR3 length is 15 residues. CDR3 protein: CASSHIGTGGNTIYF. The CDR3, as DNA: TGCGCCAGCAGCCACATCGGGACAGGTGGAAACACCATATATTTT.

This clonotype ranks as medium-sized. J is TRBJ2-1 and V is TRBV12-3 or TRBV12-4; D ambiguous. There are 11 residues in the CDR3. Trimming took off 2 bases at V and 10 bases at J, with 6 bases between the two ends. CDR3 loop: CASSLLSEQFF. Written as DNA, the CDR3 is TGTGCCAGCAGTTTATTGAGCGAGCAGTTCTTC.

This chain links TRBV18 with TRBJ2-2, with D hard to call. Germline CDR1 and CDR2: KGHSH and LQKENI. The CDR3 consists of 14 residues. V was cut by 4 bases and J by 6 bases, with 12 bases left in between. The CDR3 coding sequence is TGTGCCAGCTCACGGTCCCCCCAATCCGGGGAGCTGTTTTTT. Translated, it gives CASSRSPQSGELFF.

This clonotype was counted many times. The chain combines TRBV5-6 with TRBJ1-3; D is possibly TRBD1 (6 bases). Germline V lookup: CDR1 SGHDT, CDR2 YYEEEE. The CDR3 has 14 amino acids. V was cut by 2 bases and J by 4 bases, with 10 bases left in between. The CDR3 sequence: CASSFAGTGNTIYF. For the CDR3, the DNA is TGTGCCAGCAGCTTTGCAGGGACAGGAAACACCATATATTTT.

This clonotype was counted many times. J is TRBJ2-5 and V is TRBV12-3 or TRBV12-4, with no clear D. This CDR3 contains 13 residues. V lost 7 bases and J lost 2, with 11 bases in between. This CDR3 reads CASTPDGQETQYF. CDR3 DNA: TGTGCCAGCACTCCGGACGGACAAGAGACCCAGTACTTC.

This clonotype was found many times. The rearrangement links TRBV7-2 to TRBJ1-1, with a possible D match to TRBD1 (5 bases). The CDR3 loop spans 14 amino acids. The V end was cut by 0 bases, the J end by 6 bases, with 11 bases between. Germline V gives CDR1 SGHTA, CDR2 FQGNSA. The CDR3 loop reads CASSLAGDVAEAFF. DNA of the CDR3: TGTGCCAGCAGCTTAGCGGGGGATGTCGCTGAAGCTTTCTTT. Combining the CDR3 with reference TRBV7-2 and TRBJ1-1 gives the whole variable domain GAGVSQSPSNKVTEKGKDVELRCDPISGHTALYWYRQSLGQGLEFLIYFQGNSAPDKSGLPSDRFSAERTGGSVSTLTIQRTQQEDSAVYLCASSLAGDVAEAFFGQGTRLTVV.

This clonotype appeared many times. The chain couples TRBV10-3 to TRBJ2-7; D perhaps matches TRBD1 (6 bases). Trimming took off 6 bases at V and 0 bases at J, with 15 bases between the two ends. The CDR3 is 15 amino acids. Germline values: CDR1 ENHRY, CDR2 SYGVKD. In nucleotides, the CDR3 is TGTGCCATCAGCGAACGACAGGCCTTCTCCTACGAGCAGTACTTC. It is translated as CAISERQAFSYEQYF.

This clonotype was detected many times. The chain joins TRBV7-2 to TRBJ2-1; TRBD2 matches at 7 bases. This CDR3 has 15 amino acids. Germline CDR1 and CDR2: SGHTA and FQGNSA. Trimming cost V 5 bases and J 9 bases; bases outside gene matches: 13. CDR3 amino acids: CASSPGLGVRSEQFF. The CDR3, as DNA: TGTGCCAGCAGCCCCGGACTAGGGGTACGTAGTGAGCAGTTCTTC.